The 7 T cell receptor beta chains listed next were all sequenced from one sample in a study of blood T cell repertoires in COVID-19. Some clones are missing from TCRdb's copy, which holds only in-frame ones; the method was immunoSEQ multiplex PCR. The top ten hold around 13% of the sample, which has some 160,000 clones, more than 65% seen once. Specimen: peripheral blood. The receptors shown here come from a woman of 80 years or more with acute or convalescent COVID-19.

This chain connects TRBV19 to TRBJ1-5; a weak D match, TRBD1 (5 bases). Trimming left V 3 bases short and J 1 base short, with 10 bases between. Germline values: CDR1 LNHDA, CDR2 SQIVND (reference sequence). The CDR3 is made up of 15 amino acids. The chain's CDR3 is CASSIVGGSNQPQHF. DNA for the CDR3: TGTGCCAGTAGTATTGTCGGGGGGAGCAATCAGCCCCAGCATTTT. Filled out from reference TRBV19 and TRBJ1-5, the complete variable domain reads DGGITQSPKYLFRKEGQNVTLSCEQNLNHDAMYWYRQDPGQGLRLIYYSQIVNDFQKGDIAEGYSVSREKKESFPLTVTSAQKNPTAFYLCASSIVGGSNQPQHFGDGTRLSIL.

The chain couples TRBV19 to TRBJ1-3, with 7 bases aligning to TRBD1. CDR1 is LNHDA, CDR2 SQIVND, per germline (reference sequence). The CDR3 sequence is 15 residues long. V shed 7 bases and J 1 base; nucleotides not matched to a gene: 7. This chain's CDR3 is CASTNPGQSGNTIYF. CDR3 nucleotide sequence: TGTGCCAGTACCAACCCGGGACAGTCTGGAAACACCATATATTTT. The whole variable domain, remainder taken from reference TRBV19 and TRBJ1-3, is DGGITQSPKYLFRKEGQNVTLSCEQNLNHDAMYWYRQDPGQGLRLIYYSQIVNDFQKGDIAEGYSVSREKKESFPLTVTSAQKNPTAFYLCASTNPGQSGNTIYFGEGSWLTVV.

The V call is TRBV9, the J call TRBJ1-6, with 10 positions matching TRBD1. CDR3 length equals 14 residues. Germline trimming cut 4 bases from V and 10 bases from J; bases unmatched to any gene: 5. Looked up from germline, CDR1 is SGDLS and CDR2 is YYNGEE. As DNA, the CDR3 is TGTGCCAGCAGCCCGACAGGGGGCGACTCACCCCTCCACTTT. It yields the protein CASSPTGGDSPLHF.

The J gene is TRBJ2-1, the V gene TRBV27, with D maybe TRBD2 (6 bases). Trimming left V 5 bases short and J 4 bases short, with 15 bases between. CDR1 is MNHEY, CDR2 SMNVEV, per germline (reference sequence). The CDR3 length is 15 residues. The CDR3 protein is CASSATTGTYNEQFF. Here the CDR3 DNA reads TGTGCCAGCAGTGCGACTACCGGGACTTACAATGAGCAGTTCTTC.

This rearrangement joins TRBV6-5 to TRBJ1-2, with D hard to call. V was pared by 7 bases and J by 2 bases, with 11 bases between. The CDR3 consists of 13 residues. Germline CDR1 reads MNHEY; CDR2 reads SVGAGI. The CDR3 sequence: CASTTGGNYGYTF. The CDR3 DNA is TGTGCCAGCACTACCGGAGGCAACTATGGCTACACCTTC.

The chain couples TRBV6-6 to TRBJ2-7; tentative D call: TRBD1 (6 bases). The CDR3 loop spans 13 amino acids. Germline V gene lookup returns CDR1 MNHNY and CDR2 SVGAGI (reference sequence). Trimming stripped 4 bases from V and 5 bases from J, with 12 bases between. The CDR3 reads CASSFTGYDEQYF. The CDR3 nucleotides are TGTGCCAGCAGTTTTACAGGGTACGACGAGCAGTACTTC.

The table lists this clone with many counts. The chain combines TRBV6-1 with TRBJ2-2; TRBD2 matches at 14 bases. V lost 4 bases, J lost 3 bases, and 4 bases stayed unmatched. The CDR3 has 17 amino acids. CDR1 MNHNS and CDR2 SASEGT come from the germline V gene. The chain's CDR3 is CASSAMGLAGDTGELFF. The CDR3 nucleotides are TGTGCCAGCAGTGCGATGGGACTAGCGGGAGACACCGGGGAGCTGTTTTTT.